The 18 T cell receptor beta chains presented below share a single source sample, sequenced in a study of CD8 T cell repertoires and HIV-1 epitope variants. These receptors' antigens are unknown. Sequencing used immunoSEQ multiplex PCR; TCRdb keeps in-frame clones, though not all of them. The profile shows 5,000 or so clones, around 71% of them singletons. The specimen was cultured CD8+ T cells derived from PBMCs. Receptors were obtained from a male donor with HIV.

In this sample, this clone turned up a few times. This chain connects TRBV6-1 to TRBJ2-7; TRBD1 is a possible D gene (6 bases). CDR1 is MNHNS and CDR2 is SASEGT in the germline V gene. This CDR3 contains 14 residues. The V gene lost 2 bases and the J gene lost 6 bases, with 14 bases spanning the gap. Here the CDR3 reads CASSELAGESEQYF. In DNA form, the CDR3 reads TGTGCCAGCAGTGAATTGGCAGGGGAGAGCGAGCAGTACTTC.

This clone has just a few counts. The V and J genes are TRBV19 and TRBJ2-7; D assignment may be TRBD1 or TRBD2 (6 bases each). The germline V gene encodes CDR1 LNHDA and CDR2 SQIVND (reference sequence). The V end lost 9 bases, the J end lost 2 bases, and 23 bases lay between the germline ends. The CDR3 contains 16 residues. CDR3 residues: CASPWGEHRDPYEQYF. CDR3 in DNA: TGTGCCAGCCCCTGGGGGGAACACAGGGATCCCTACGAGCAGTACTTC.

This clone occurred a few times. This chain links TRBV28 with TRBJ1-5, with 8 bases lining up with TRBD1. The germline CDR1 and CDR2 sequences are MDHEN and SYDVKM. V gave up 5 bases and J gave up 7 bases; unmatched junction bases: 7. This CDR3 has 14 residues. Here the CDR3 reads CASSPGQGTQPQHF. As DNA, the CDR3 is TGTGCCAGCAGTCCCGGACAGGGTACGCAGCCCCAGCATTTT.

J is TRBJ2-1 and V is TRBV5-6; D call uncertain. CDR3 length equals 13 residues. Germline loops: CDR1 SGHDT, CDR2 YYEEEE. The V gene lost 0 bases and the J gene lost 6 bases, with 7 bases spanning the gap. CDR3 sequence: CASSLGNGNEQFF. Here the CDR3 DNA reads TGTGCCAGCAGCTTGGGTAACGGCAATGAGCAGTTCTTC.

The chain recombines TRBV5-6 with TRBJ1-6, with no clear D. V was shortened by 0 bases and J by 9 bases, with 10 bases between the two germline ends. CDR3 length: 14 residues. Per germline, CDR1 SGHDT and CDR2 YYEEEE. The CDR3 DNA reads as TGTGCCAGCAGCTTGGCCGAAATGGGTTCACCCCTCCACTTT. It specifies CASSLAEMGSPLHF.

This clone has more than one count but fewer than ten. This chain connects TRBV2 to TRBJ1-1; D may be TRBD1 (5 bases). V lost 4 bases, J lost 6 bases, and 15 bases lay in between. Germline CDR1 and CDR2: SNHLY and FYNNEI. This CDR3 spans 14 amino acids. CDR3 DNA: TGTGCCAGCAGTGGAGGGGAAGAACTCTCTGAAGCTTTCTTT. Amino acids: CASSGGEELSEAFF.

The rearrangement links TRBV6-5 to TRBJ2-2; 7 nucleotides align to TRBD2. Trimming removed 6 bases from V and 4 bases from J; junction bases left unmatched: 8. The germline CDR1 and CDR2 sequences are MNHEY and SVGAGI. This CDR3 has 15 amino acids. CDR3 nucleotides: TGTGCCAGCAGGTTGGGGGGGACGGCCACCGGGGAGCTGTTTTTT. Its translation is CASRLGGTATGELFF.

The chain carries TRBV18 and TRBJ2-1; D remains ambiguous. There are 14 residues in the CDR3. Looked up from germline, CDR1 is KGHSH and CDR2 is LQKENI. The ends were cut back, 3 bases at V and 3 bases at J, with 9 bases in the middle. CDR3 bases: TGTGCCAGCTCACCCGAGACAAACTACAATGAGCAGTTCTTC. The encoded protein is CASSPETNYNEQFF.

J is TRBJ1-2 and V is TRBV18, with TRBD1 as a possible D gene (5 bases). CDR1 is KGHSH and CDR2 is LQKENI in the germline V gene. The CDR3 has 13 amino acids. V shed 2 bases and J shed 8 bases, with 12 bases lying between them. The CDR3 region has the DNA TGTGCCAGCTCACCATCCAGGGATCGGGGCTACACCTTC. As protein: CASSPSRDRGYTF. Using reference TRBV18 and TRBJ1-2 for the parts outside the CDR3, the full variable domain is NAGVMQNPRHLVRRRGQEARLRCSPMKGHSHVYWYRQLPEEGLKFMVYLQKENIIDESGMPKERFSAEFPKEGPSILRIQQVVRGDSAAYFCASSPSRDRGYTFGSGTRLTVV.

The chain couples TRBV4-3 to TRBJ2-4; no reliable D call. Trimming took 0 bases from V and 5 from J, leaving 11 bases between them. CDR3 size: 15 residues. The germline gives CDR1 LGHNA, CDR2 YSLEER. The chain's CDR3 is CASSQEDLRENIQYF. For the CDR3, the DNA is TGCGCCAGCAGCCAAGAGGACCTTCGCGAAAACATTCAGTACTTC.

This chain joins TRBV28 and TRBJ2-7, with 10 bases that match TRBD2. Per germline, CDR1 MDHEN and CDR2 SYDVKM. Trimming cost V 2 bases and J 0 bases; bases outside gene matches: 7. The CDR3 is 17 residues long. Written as DNA, the CDR3 is TGTGCCAGCAGTTTAGATGGTAGCGGGGGGCACTCCTACGAGCAGTACTTC. It yields the protein CASSLDGSGGHSYEQYF.

This clone was observed a single time. This rearrangement joins TRBV4-2 to TRBJ1-1, with D perhaps matching TRBD1 (5 bases). The germline gives CDR1 LGHNA, CDR2 YNFKEQ. There are 15 residues in the CDR3. Deletions cut 0 bases from V and 0 bases from J, with 8 bases between. The CDR3 reads CASSQDGALNTEAFF. The CDR3 coding sequence is TGTGCCAGCAGCCAAGATGGGGCACTGAACACTGAAGCTTTCTTT.

The chain has TRBV5-1 and TRBJ2-5, with TRBD2 as a possible D gene (6 bases). Germline CDR1 and CDR2: SGHRS and YFSETQ. This CDR3 is 15 amino acids long. Trimming removed 0 bases at V and 2 bases at J, with 11 bases between. The CDR3 loop is CASSLGASEQETQYF. The CDR3 DNA is TGCGCCAGCAGCTTGGGGGCTAGCGAACAAGAGACCCAGTACTTC.

The chain uses TRBV2 and TRBJ1-3, with 11 bases matching TRBD1. Per germline, CDR1 SNHLY and CDR2 FYNNEI. This CDR3 contains 17 residues. Trimming took 3 bases from V and 1 from J; bases not matched to a gene: 5. CDR3 in amino acids: CASSDIGQGASGNTIYF. CDR3 coding DNA: TGTGCCAGCAGTGATATCGGACAGGGGGCTTCTGGAAACACCATATATTTT. Drawing the rest from reference TRBV2 and TRBJ1-3, the complete variable domain is EPEVTQTPSHQVTQMGQEVILRCVPISNHLYFYWYRQILGQKVEFLVSFYNNEISEKSEIFDDQFSVERPDGSNFTLKIRSTKLEDSAMYFCASSDIGQGASGNTIYFGEGSWLTVV.

In its sample, this clone was seen a few times. The chain joins TRBV10-3 to TRBJ1-6; D is unresolved. The germline CDR1 and CDR2 sequences are ENHRY and SYGVKD. The CDR3 totals 14 residues. Deletions cut 3 bases from V and 9 bases from J, with 12 bases between. The DNA of the CDR3 is TGTGCCATCAGTGATGGGGAGTTGGGTTCACCCCTCCACTTT. Amino acid sequence: CAISDGELGSPLHF.

The rearrangement links TRBV28 to TRBJ1-1, with 7 nucleotides matching TRBD1. V was pared by 2 bases and J by 8 bases, with 17 bases of the junction left unmatched. Looked up from germline, CDR1 is MDHEN and CDR2 is SYDVKM. The CDR3 spans 17 residues. CDR3 sequence reads: CASSLDRDLSFAREAFF. CDR3 bases: TGTGCCAGCAGTTTAGACAGGGACCTGTCCTTTGCCAGGGAAGCTTTCTTT.

V usage is TRBV21-1 and J usage is TRBJ2-1; TRBD2, as called in the table, went unchecked against the DNA. TRBV21-1 is a pseudogene locus. This CDR3 region has 22 residues. CDR3 sequence reads: CASSRTGKPGLALYNSYNEQFF. DNA of the CDR3: TGTGCCAGCAGCAGGACGGGTAAACCGGGACTAGCTCTTTATAACTCCTACAATGAGCAGTTCTTC.

The chain joins TRBV6-5 to TRBJ2-7; D is unresolved. CDR1 is MNHEY and CDR2 is SVGAGI in the germline V gene. Trimming took off 0 bases at V and 10 bases at J, with 10 bases between the two ends. This CDR3 has 12 residues. Written as DNA, the CDR3 is TGTGCCAGCAGTTACTCGAAGACGGAACAGTACTTC. Translation: CASSYSKTEQYF.